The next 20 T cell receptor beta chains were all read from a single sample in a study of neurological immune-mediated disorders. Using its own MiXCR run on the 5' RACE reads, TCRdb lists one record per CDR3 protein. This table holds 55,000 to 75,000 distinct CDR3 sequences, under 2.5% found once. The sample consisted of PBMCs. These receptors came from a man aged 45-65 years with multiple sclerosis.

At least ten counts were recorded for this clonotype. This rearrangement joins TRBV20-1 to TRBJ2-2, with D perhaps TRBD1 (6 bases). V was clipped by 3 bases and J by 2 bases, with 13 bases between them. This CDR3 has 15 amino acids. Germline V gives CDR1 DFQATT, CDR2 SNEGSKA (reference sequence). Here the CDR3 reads CSASWVGANTGELFF. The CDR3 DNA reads TGCAGTGCTAGTTGGGTGGGGGCTAACACCGGGGAGCTGTTTTTT.

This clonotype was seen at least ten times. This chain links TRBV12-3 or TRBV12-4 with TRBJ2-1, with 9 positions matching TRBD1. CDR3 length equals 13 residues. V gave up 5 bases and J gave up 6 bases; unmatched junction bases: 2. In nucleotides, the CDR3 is TGTGCCAGCAGTGCGGACAGGGGCAATGAGCAGTTCTTC. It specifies CASSADRGNEQFF.

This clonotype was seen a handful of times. The CDR3 loop reads CASRRRTTTNEKLFF. CDR3 in DNA: TGTGCCAGCAGAAGACGGACAACAACTAATGAAAAACTGTTTTTT. The rearrangement joins TRBV12-3 or TRBV12-4 to TRBJ1-4, with a weak D call TRBD1 (5 bases). V was cut by 6 bases and J by 0 bases, with 11 bases left in between. This CDR3 is built from 15 residues.

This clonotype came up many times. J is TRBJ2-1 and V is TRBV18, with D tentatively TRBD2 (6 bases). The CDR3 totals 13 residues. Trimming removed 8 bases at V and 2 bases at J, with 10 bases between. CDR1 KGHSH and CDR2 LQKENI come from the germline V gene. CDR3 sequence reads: CASAGLTYNEQFF. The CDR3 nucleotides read TGTGCCAGCGCGGGGTTAACCTACAATGAGCAGTTCTTC. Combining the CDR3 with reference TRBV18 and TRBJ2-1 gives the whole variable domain NAGVMQNPRHLVRRRGQEARLRCSPMKGHSHVYWYRQLPEEGLKFMVYLQKENIIDESGMPKERFSAEFPKEGPSILRIQQVVRGDSAAYFCASAGLTYNEQFFGPGTRLTVL.

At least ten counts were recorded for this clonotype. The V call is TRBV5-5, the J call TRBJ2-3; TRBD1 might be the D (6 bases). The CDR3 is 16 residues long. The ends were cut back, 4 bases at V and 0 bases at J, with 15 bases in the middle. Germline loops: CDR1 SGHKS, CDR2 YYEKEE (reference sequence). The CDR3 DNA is TGTGCCAGCAGCACCTACAGGGAGTCGAGCACAGATACGCAGTATTTT. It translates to CASSTYRESSTDTQYF. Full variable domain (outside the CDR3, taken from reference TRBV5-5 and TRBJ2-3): DAGVTQSPTHLIKTRGQQVTLRCSPISGHKSVSWYQQVLGQGPQFIFQYYEKEERGRGNFPDRFSARQFPNYSSELNVNALLLGDSALYLCASSTYRESSTDTQYFGPGTRLTVL.

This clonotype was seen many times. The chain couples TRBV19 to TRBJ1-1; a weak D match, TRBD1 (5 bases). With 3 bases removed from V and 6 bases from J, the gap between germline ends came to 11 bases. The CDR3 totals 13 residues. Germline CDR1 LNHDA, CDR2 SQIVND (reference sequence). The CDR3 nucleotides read TGTGCCAGTAGTATGCGAGGGACCCCTGAAGCTTTCTTT. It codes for CASSMRGTPEAFF.

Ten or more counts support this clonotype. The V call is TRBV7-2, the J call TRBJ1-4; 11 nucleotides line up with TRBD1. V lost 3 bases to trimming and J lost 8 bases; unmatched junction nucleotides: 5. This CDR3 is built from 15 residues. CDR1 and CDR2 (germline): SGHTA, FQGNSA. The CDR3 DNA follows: TGTGCCAGCAGCTTCCTGGACAGGGGGCGGGAAAAACTGTTTTTT. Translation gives CASSFLDRGREKLFF.

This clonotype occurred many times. The CDR3 DNA follows: TGCGCCAGCAGTATCGCGGGGAAATACGAGCAGTACTTC. It translates to CASSIAGKYEQYF. The chain couples TRBV5-1 to TRBJ2-7; the D gene is possibly TRBD2 (6 bases). The CDR3 contains 13 residues. The ends were cut back, 5 bases at V and 4 bases at J, with 13 bases in the middle. Germline CDR1 is SGHRS and CDR2 is YFSETQ. Using reference TRBV5-1 and TRBJ2-7 for the parts outside the CDR3, the full variable domain is KAGVTQTPRYLIKTRGQQVTLSCSPISGHRSVSWYQQTPGQGLQFLFEYFSETQRNKGNFPGRFSGRQFSNSRSEMNVSTLELGDSALYLCASSIAGKYEQYFGPGTRLTVT.

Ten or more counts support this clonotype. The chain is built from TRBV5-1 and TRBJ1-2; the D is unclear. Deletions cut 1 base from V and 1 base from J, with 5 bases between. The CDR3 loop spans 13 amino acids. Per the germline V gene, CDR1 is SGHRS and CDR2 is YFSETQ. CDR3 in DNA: TGCGCCAGCAGCTTGACAGATAACTATGGCTACACCTTC. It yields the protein CASSLTDNYGYTF.

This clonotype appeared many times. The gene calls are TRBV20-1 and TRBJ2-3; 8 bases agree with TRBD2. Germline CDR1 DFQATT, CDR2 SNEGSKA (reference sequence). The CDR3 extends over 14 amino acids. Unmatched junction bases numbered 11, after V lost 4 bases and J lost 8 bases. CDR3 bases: TGCAGTGCTACCCCAGGACTAGCACAGGGTACGCAGTATTTT. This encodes CSATPGLAQGTQYF.

CDR3 sequence (DNA): TGCAGTGCCCCGAGGACAGGGGAAGAGACCCAGTACTTC. The encoded protein is CSAPRTGEETQYF. V and J are TRBV20-1 and TRBJ2-5; 9 bases line up with TRBD1. Germline V lookup: CDR1 DFQATT, CDR2 SNEGSKA (reference sequence). The CDR3 spans 13 residues. The V gene end was trimmed by 6 bases and the J gene end by 3 bases; junction bases not matched to a gene: 5.

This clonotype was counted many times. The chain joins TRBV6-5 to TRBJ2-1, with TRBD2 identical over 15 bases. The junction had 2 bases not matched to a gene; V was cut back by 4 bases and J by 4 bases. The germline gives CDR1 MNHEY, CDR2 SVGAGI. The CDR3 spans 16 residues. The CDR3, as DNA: TGTGCCAGCAGTTCGGGACTAGCGGGGGGATACAATGAGCAGTTCTTC. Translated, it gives CASSSGLAGGYNEQFF.

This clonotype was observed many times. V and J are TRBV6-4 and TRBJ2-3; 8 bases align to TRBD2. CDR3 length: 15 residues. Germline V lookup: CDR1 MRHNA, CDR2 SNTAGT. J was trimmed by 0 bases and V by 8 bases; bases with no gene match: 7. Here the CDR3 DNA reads TGTGCCAGCTCTGACGGGGGGGGTAGCACAGATACGCAGTATTTT. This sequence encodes CASSDGGGSTDTQYF.

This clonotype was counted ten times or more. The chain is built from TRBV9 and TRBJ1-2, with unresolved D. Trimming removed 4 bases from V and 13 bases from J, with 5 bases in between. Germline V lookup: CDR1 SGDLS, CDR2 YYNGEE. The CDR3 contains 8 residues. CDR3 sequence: CASSPRTF. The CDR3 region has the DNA TGTGCCAGCAGCCCCCGCACCTTC.

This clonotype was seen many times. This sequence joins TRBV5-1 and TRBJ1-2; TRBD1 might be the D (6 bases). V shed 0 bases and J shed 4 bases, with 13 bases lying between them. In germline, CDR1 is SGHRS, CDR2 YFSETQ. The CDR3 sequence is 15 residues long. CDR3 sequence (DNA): TGCGCCAGCAGCTTGGCCGGGGACACGTCCTATGGCTACACCTTC. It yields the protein CASSLAGDTSYGYTF.

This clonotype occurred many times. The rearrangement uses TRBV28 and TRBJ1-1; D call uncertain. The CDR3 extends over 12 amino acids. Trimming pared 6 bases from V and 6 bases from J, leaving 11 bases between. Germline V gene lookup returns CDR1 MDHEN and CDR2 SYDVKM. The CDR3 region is CASRRMEPEAFF. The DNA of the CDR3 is TGTGCCAGCAGAAGGATGGAGCCTGAAGCTTTCTTT.

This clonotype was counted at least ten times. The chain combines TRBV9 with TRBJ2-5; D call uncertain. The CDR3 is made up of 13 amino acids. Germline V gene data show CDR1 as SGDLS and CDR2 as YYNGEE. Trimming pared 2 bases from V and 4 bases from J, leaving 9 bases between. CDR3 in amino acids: CASSVYGGETQYF. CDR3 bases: TGTGCCAGCAGCGTTTATGGCGGAGAGACCCAGTACTTC.

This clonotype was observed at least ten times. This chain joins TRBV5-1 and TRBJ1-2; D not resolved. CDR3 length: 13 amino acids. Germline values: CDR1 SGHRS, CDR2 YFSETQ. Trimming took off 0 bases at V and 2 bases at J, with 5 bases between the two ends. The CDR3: CASSLVGNYGYTF. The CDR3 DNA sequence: TGCGCCAGCAGCTTGGTTGGGAACTATGGCTACACCTTC.

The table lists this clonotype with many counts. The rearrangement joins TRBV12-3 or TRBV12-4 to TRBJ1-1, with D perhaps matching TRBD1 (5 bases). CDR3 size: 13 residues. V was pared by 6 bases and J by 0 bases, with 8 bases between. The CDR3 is CASRVGVNTEAFF. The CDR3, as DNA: TGTGCCAGCAGGGTAGGGGTGAACACTGAAGCTTTCTTT.

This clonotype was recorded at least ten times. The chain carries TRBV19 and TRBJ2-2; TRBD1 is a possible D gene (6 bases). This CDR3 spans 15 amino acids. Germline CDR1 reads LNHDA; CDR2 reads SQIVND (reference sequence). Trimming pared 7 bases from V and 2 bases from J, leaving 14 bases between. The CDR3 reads CASTPGHLNTGELFF. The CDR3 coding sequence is TGTGCCAGTACCCCGGGACACCTAAACACCGGGGAGCTGTTTTTT.